Below are 32 T cell receptor beta chains sequenced from a single sample in a study of tumor and adjacent non-tumor tissue in lung cancer. The library came from three nested PCR rounds adapted from ARM-PCR protocols. TCRdb recomputed calls from the multiplex PCR reads with MiXCR, one row per CDR3 protein. The table lists about 86,000 distinct CDR3 sequences, 76% of them singletons. The template was RNA from unsorted bulk tissue. The normal lung tissue was taken more than 3 cm from the tumor edge. Material: distant non-tumor lung tissue. These receptors all stem from a woman in her forties or fifties with non-small cell lung cancer.

Note on this clonotype: The junction shows a germline mismatch at one end, possibly a read error. The chain recombines TRBV6-1 with TRBJ2-1, with 10 bases identical to TRBD2. This CDR3 spans 15 amino acids. CDR1 MNHNS and CDR2 SASEGT come from the germline V gene. CDR3 sequence reads: CASRSGLADHNEQFF. The CDR3 DNA reads as TGTGCCAGCAGATCCGGACTAGCGGACCACAATGAACAGTTCTTC.

A note on this clonotype: Given the absence of the conserved phenylalanine or tryptophan at the CDR3 end, a read error is likely. This chain joins TRBV7-9 and TRBJ2-3, with a possible D match to TRBD2 (5 bases). In germline, CDR1 is SEHNR, CDR2 FQNEAQ (reference sequence). The CDR3 is 15 residues long. V was shortened by 8 bases and J by 4 bases, with 19 bases between the two germline ends. In DNA form, the CDR3 reads TGTGCCAGCGGTTTACCGGGGTCTGGGGCAGATACGCAGTATATT. The encoded protein is CASGLPGSGADTQYI.

This clonotype was seen many times. With a much larger clone just one base away, this may be a read error. The gene calls are TRBV29-1 and TRBJ2-7; 8 bases are shared with TRBD1. The CDR3 has 13 residues. Trimming took 6 bases from V and 4 from J; bases not matched to a gene: 8. Germline V gene data show CDR1 as SQVTM and CDR2 as ANQGSEA. The CDR3 spells CSVPGQEAYEQYF. CDR3 coding DNA: TGCAGCGTACCGGGACAGGAGGCGTACGAGCAGTACTTC.

In this sample, this clonotype turned up a few times. This could be a read error, since a much larger clone is one nucleotide away. The chain carries TRBV6-5 and TRBJ2-7; TRBD2 matches 8 bases. The CDR3 extends over 15 amino acids. CDR1 and CDR2 (germline): MNHEY, SVGAGI. CDR3 bases: TGTGCCAGCTGTTACTCGAGGACTAGCCCCTACGAGCAGTACTTC. This gives the protein CASCYSRTSPYEQYF.

The sample holds many counts of this clonotype. This may be a read error: a much more frequent sequence differs by one nucleotide. This chain joins TRBV24-1 and TRBJ2-5; 9 bases are a match to TRBD1. This CDR3 contains 15 residues. CDR1 is KGHDR and CDR2 is SFDVKD in the germline V gene. CDR3 sequence (DNA): TGTGCCGCCAGTGATACGGACAGGGGCCATGAGACCCAGTACTTC. Protein sequence: CAASDTDRGHETQYF.

Remarks on this clonotype: Germline is not matched at one junction end, which may reflect a read error. The chain has TRBV4-1 and TRBJ2-7; TRBD2 matches 12 bases. The length of the CDR3 is 17 residues. Germline lookup yields CDR1 MGHRA and CDR2 YSYEKL. CDR3 DNA sequence: TGCACCAGCAGCCAACAGACTAGCGGGAGTATTCTATACGAGCAGTACTTC. Translating gives CTSSQQTSGSILYEQYF.

To note about this clonotype: The junction and the germline gene differ at one end; a read error may be behind it. This sequence joins TRBV6-5 and TRBJ2-7; D unclear. The V gene's germline CDR1 is MNHEY and CDR2 SVGAGI. The CDR3 spans 11 residues. The CDR3 region is CVSSYMSGQYF. The CDR3 DNA sequence: TGTGTCAGCAGTTACATGTCTGGGCAGTACTTC.

The chain couples TRBV20-1 to TRBJ2-3, with 9 bases fitting TRBD2. V shed 1 base, J shed 2 bases, and the junction held 13 bases outside the gene matches. This CDR3 contains 18 residues. From germline, CDR1 is DFQATT and CDR2 SNEGSKA (reference sequence). The CDR3 region has the DNA TGCAGTGCTAGAGTTATGGGACTAGCAGGGGGTAACACAGATACGCAGTATTTT. This gives the protein CSARVMGLAGGNTDTQYF.

With regard to this clonotype: At one boundary the junction diverges from the germline segment, which might be a read error. The J gene is TRBJ2-1, the V gene TRBV4-2; 7 bases fit TRBD1. This CDR3 comprises 15 residues. Looked up from germline, CDR1 is LGHNA and CDR2 is YNFKEQ. The CDR3 region is CASIQTGTASNEHFF. CDR3 DNA sequence: TGTGCCAGCATCCAAACCGGGACAGCATCCAATGAGCATTTCTTC.

In regard to this clonotype: A much larger clone sits a single nucleotide away, making a read error possible. This chain uses TRBV20-1 with TRBJ2-3; D is undetermined. This CDR3 comprises 11 residues. From germline, CDR1 is DFQATT and CDR2 SNEGSKA (reference sequence). The CDR3 here is CCARVENTQYF. CDR3 coding DNA: TGCTGTGCTAGAGTAGAGAATACGCAGTATTTT.

CDR3 sequence: CDIAAENYEQYF. Written as DNA, the CDR3 is TGTGATATAGCAGCGGAAAACTACGAGCAGTACTTC. The chain employs TRBV10-3 and TRBJ2-7; D might be TRBD2 (5 bases). The CDR3 covers 12 residues. The germline V gene has CDR1 ENHRY and CDR2 SYGVKD.

To note about this clonotype: Its ends do not fully match the called genes, so a read error is possible. V is TRBV10-1 and J is TRBJ2-5, with D hard to call. Germline V lookup: CDR1 WNHNN, CDR2 SYGVQD (reference sequence). The CDR3 extends over 12 amino acids. CDR3 nucleotide sequence: TGCGCCAGACCCATCTTGAGAGAGACCCAGTATTTC. It codes for CARPILRETQYF.

This clonotype appeared many times. V is TRBV25-1 and J is TRBJ2-7; D is possibly TRBD1 or TRBD2 (6 bases each). The CDR3 is 15 residues long. V lost 5 bases and J lost 5, with 19 bases in between. Germline V gives CDR1 MGHDK, CDR2 SYGVNS. CDR3 amino acids: CASSRGIQGLNEQYF. Here the CDR3 DNA reads TGTGCCAGCAGTCGGGGGATACAGGGTCTAAACGAGCAGTACTTC.

As concerns this clonotype: Compared with germline, one end of the junction differs, possibly owing to a read error. This rearrangement joins TRBV6-1 to TRBJ2-1; 7 nucleotides agree with TRBD2. The CDR3 spans 17 residues. From germline, CDR1 is MNHNS and CDR2 SASEGT. DNA for the CDR3: TGTGGCAGCGCCAGGGAACTAGTGGGAGGGCCGGGGAATGAGCAGTTTTTC. It specifies CGSARELVGGPGNEQFF.

In this sample, this clonotype turned up once. A read error is likely, as this CDR3 ends without the conserved phenylalanine or tryptophan. The chain couples TRBV12-3 or TRBV12-4 to TRBJ2-1, with D possibly matching TRBD2 (5 bases). The length of the CDR3 is 15 residues. In DNA, the CDR3 is TGTGCCAACAGTTTAGAGCTAGCAACCTACAATGAGCAGTTCTCC. Translating gives CANSLELATYNEQFS.

Comments on this clonotype: A read error is likely, as this CDR3 ends without the conserved phenylalanine or tryptophan. The gene calls are TRBV14 and TRBJ2-1, with D perhaps matching TRBD1 (7 bases). Germline-derived CDR1 and CDR2 are SGHDN and FVKESK. CDR3 length: 20 residues. This CDR3 reads CANSPRQGRTSPSSYNEQFL. The CDR3 DNA is TGTGCCAACAGCCCAAGACAGGGCCGAACTAGCCCGAGCTCCTACAATGAGCAGTTCCTC.

This clonotype was detected only once. A much larger clone lies a single base off, so this may be a read error. The chain carries TRBV14 and TRBJ1-2; D remains ambiguous. The length of the CDR3 is 15 residues. Germline CDR1 reads SGHDN; CDR2 reads FVKESK. CDR3 nucleotides: TGTGTCAGCACCCCACCAGCCGGGCCCTTGGGAGGCTACACCTTC. It encodes CVSTPPAGPLGGYTF.

Concerning this clonotype: The junction shows a germline mismatch at one end, possibly a read error. V and J are TRBV4-1 and TRBJ2-7, with D tentatively TRBD2 (5 bases). This CDR3 is 14 amino acids long. Germline CDR1 is MGHRA and CDR2 is YSYEKL. The CDR3 nucleotides read TGCGCCAGCAGCTACAGACATGGTAGCTGGGAGCAGTATTTC. Amino acids: CASSYRHGSWEQYF.

Turning to this clonotype: This may come from a read error, since a much larger clone is one base off. The chain carries TRBV29-1 and TRBJ1-1; tentative D call: TRBD1 (5 bases). The CDR3 loop spans 12 amino acids. V lost 7 bases, J lost 5 bases, and 14 bases lay in between. Germline CDR1 is SQVTM and CDR2 is ANQGSEA. CDR3 coding DNA: TGCAGCGGGGGACGGGGCGGGACTGAAGCTTTCTTT. This sequence encodes CSGGRGGTEAFF.

With respect to this clonotype: This is likely a read error, given that the CDR3 carries no conserved phenylalanine or tryptophan at its end. The chain joins TRBV12-3 or TRBV12-4 to TRBJ2-3, with D perhaps assigned TRBD1 or TRBD2 (5 bases each). This CDR3 is built from 18 residues. Trimming removed 4 bases at V and 4 bases at J, with 24 bases between. The CDR3, as DNA: TGTGCCAGCAGTTCGAGAGATCTGGCCCTACGGGGCGCAGATACGCAGTATTAT. Amino acids: CASSSRDLALRGADTQYY.

In this sample, this clonotype turned up once. The chain recombines TRBV5-1 with TRBJ2-2; possible D gene TRBD2, 5 bases. CDR1 and CDR2 (germline): SGHRS, YFSETQ. The CDR3 consists of 15 residues. Trimming cost V 4 bases and J 7 bases, with 17 bases left between them. CDR3 sequence: CASSLQSGPIGELFF. CDR3 nucleotides: TGCGCCAGCAGCCTTCAAAGCGGTCCCATCGGGGAGCTGTTTTTT.

Comments on this clonotype: A read error may produce the germline difference seen at one junction end. V is TRBV6-2 or TRBV6-3 and J is TRBJ2-1, with unresolved D. Germline lookup yields CDR1 MNHEY and CDR2 SVGEGT. The CDR3 is made up of 13 amino acids. The CDR3 here is CASRGHTDDEQFF. The CDR3 bases are TGTGCCAGCAGAGGTCACACAGACGATGAACAGTTCTTC.

This clonotype counts as medium-sized. V is TRBV29-1 and J is TRBJ1-1; D not certain. Trimming took 6 bases from V and 3 from J, leaving 14 bases between them. CDR1 is SQVTM, CDR2 ANQGSEA, per germline. The CDR3 loop spans 13 amino acids. The CDR3 loop reads CSVEGTGYTEAFF. The CDR3 coding sequence is TGCAGCGTCGAGGGTACGGGGTACACTGAAGCTTTCTTT.

Worth noting for this clonotype: A read error may explain this, as a much larger clone is one base away. This rearrangement joins TRBV5-6 to TRBJ1-2, with D uncertain. This CDR3 has 14 residues. In germline, CDR1 is SGHDT, CDR2 YYEEEE. V was shortened by 0 bases and J by 5 bases, with 11 bases between the two germline ends. The CDR3 protein is CASSLGGPVYGYTF. DNA of the CDR3: TGTGCCAGCAGCTTGGGAGGCCCCGTTTATGGCTACACCTTC.

This clonotype was counted ten times or more. The CDR3 sequence is CASSEDPGRVTGELFF. The DNA of the CDR3 is TGTGCCAGCAGTGAAGATCCCGGGAGGGTCACCGGGGAGCTGTTTTTT. The rearrangement joins TRBV6-1 to TRBJ2-2; 8 nucleotides agree with TRBD2. The germline V gene has CDR1 MNHNS and CDR2 SASEGT. The J segment lost 4 bases and the V segment lost 1 base, leaving 5 bases of the junction unmatched. The CDR3 contains 16 residues.

Turning to this clonotype: One end of the junction does not line up with germline, which may come from a read error. The chain has TRBV11-1 and TRBJ2-5; 9 bases agree with TRBD1. CDR1 and CDR2 (germline): SGHAT, FQDESV (reference sequence). The CDR3 loop spans 12 amino acids. The CDR3 region has the DNA TGTGCCAGCAGCTTGACGGGACAGGGCCAATGCTTC. Translation gives CASSLTGQGQCF.

The rearrangement links TRBV4-1 to TRBJ2-7; D is unclear. The CDR3 consists of 15 residues. Germline CDR1 MGHRA, CDR2 YSYEKL. The V and J ends lost 9 bases and 0 bases respectively, with 18 bases between them. For the CDR3, the DNA is TGCGCCAGTAGTCAACCCAGGACGAACTCCTACGAGCAGTACTTC. Protein: CASSQPRTNSYEQYF.

With regard to this clonotype: Its ends do not fully match the called genes, so a read error is possible. The chain joins TRBV12-3 or TRBV12-4 to TRBJ1-2, with D possibly TRBD1 on 5 matching bases. The CDR3 is made up of 13 amino acids. CDR3 in amino acids: CTSSPEQDYGYTF. The CDR3, as DNA: TGTACCAGCAGTCCGGAACAGGACTATGGTTACACCTTC.

The chain recombines TRBV6-5 with TRBJ1-1, with D unclear. The ends were cut back, 9 bases at V and 3 bases at J, with 8 bases in the middle. Germline V gene lookup returns CDR1 MNHEY and CDR2 SVGAGI. The CDR3 runs to 11 residues. The CDR3 nucleotides read TGTGCCAGTAGAAAGTACACTGAAGCTTTCTTT. Its translation is CASRKYTEAFF.

Notes on this clonotype: The junction and the germline gene differ at one end; a read error may be behind it. The J gene is TRBJ2-3, the V gene TRBV5-5; the match to TRBD2 covers 14 bases. Per the germline V gene, CDR1 is SGHKS and CDR2 is YYEKEE (reference sequence). The CDR3 extends over 15 amino acids. CDR3 in amino acids: CASSSPGLAGDRQYF. In DNA form, the CDR3 reads TGTGCCAGCAGCTCTCCGGGACTAGCGGGAGATAGGCAGTATTTC.

Turning to this clonotype: Given a much more abundant clone one base away, this may be a read error. The V gene is TRBV7-2, the J gene TRBJ2-3; 7 nucleotides match TRBD2. Germline lookup yields CDR1 SGHTA and CDR2 FQGNSA. This CDR3 region has 16 residues. CDR3 DNA sequence: TGTGCCAGCAGCTTAGCAGGCGGGAGAGCGGCAGATACGCATTATTTT. This encodes CASSLAGGRAADTHYF.

The rearrangement joins TRBV7-9 to TRBJ2-7; the match to TRBD2 covers 9 bases. Looked up from germline, CDR1 is SEHNR and CDR2 is FQNEAQ (reference sequence). The V segment lost 7 bases and the J segment 3 bases; nucleotides outside the gene matches: 10. The CDR3 length is 15 residues. The chain's CDR3 is CASKRAGGAFYEQYF. Here the CDR3 DNA reads TGTGCCAGCAAACGAGCGGGAGGCGCATTCTACGAGCAGTACTTC.